Reported below is one T cell receptor beta chain. The specificity of this receptor is unknown. Base quality data are lacking; no much larger clone is found one base away. Sequencing was carried out with an Illumina MiSeq. Using fastp trimming at Q25 and MiXCR clonotype assembly, TCRdb reanalyzed the public sequencing data and kept in-frame beta chains. A single entry per CDR3 protein holds the most common genes and DNA from its merged rows. The sample table holds some 100,000 distinct CDR3 sequences, of which roughly 31% were seen once. Approximately 2.2% of the sample lies in the top ten. This specimen comes from a study of type 1 regulatory T cells (dated by TCRdb to about 2021). A note on the overall study: An in vitro protocol by which a Tr1-enriched, alloantigen-specific CD4 T cell product named T-allo10 was generated was characterized in the study. T-allo10 was being evaluated clinically in patients with hematological malignancies who were receiving allogeneic hematopoietic stem cell transplantation.

The TCR comes from a human donor in good health. Sequenced: CD4+ T cells, either the whole sample or a sorted fraction (not recorded which).

CDR3 region: CASSHGVMELFF. DNA sequence: TGTGCCAGCAGCCATGGGGTCATGGAGCTGTTTTTT. The chain joins TRBV14 to TRBJ2-2, with an unclear D gene assignment. CDR1 SGHDN and CDR2 FVKESK are derived from the germline V gene. The CDR3 sequence holds 12 residues, the cysteine and phenylalanine included. The CDR3 DNA has 36 bases and is translated from base 1. V and J lose 3 bases and 10 bases, and a span of 9 bases separates them.